The next 5 T cell receptor beta chains were all read from a single sample in a study of beta chain features in type 1 diabetes. Reverse transcribing all isolated RNA meant expressed TCRB transcripts were sequenced. TCRdb keeps only in-frame clones here, not all; method: immunoSEQ multiplex PCR. The table has 400,000 to 450,000 clones, approximately 15% seen once. Sequencing was done on a sample of naive CD4+ T cells from blood. The receptors here all came from a man aged 25-40 years in good health.

J is TRBJ1-5 and V is TRBV5-6; TRBD1 is a possible D gene (6 bases). Germline lookup yields CDR1 SGHDT and CDR2 YYEEEE. CDR3 length equals 15 residues. Trimming took 2 bases from V and 3 from J, leaving 12 bases between them. Here the CDR3 reads CASSFSRGHNQPQHF. CDR3 coding DNA: TGTGCCAGCAGCTTTTCCAGGGGCCACAATCAGCCCCAGCATTTT.

V and J are TRBV6-1 and TRBJ2-7; the D is unclear. Germline V lookup: CDR1 MNHNS, CDR2 SASEGT. Trimming stripped 4 bases from V and 2 bases from J, with 3 bases between. The CDR3 spans 11 residues. The CDR3 is CASSATYEQYF. As DNA, the CDR3 is TGTGCCAGCAGTGCGACCTACGAGCAGTACTTC.

A few counts support this clone. The rearrangement joins TRBV2 to TRBJ2-5, with TRBD1 as a possible D gene (5 bases). This CDR3 is 12 amino acids long. V was cut by 9 bases and J by 6 bases, with 14 bases left in between. Germline lookup yields CDR1 SNHLY and CDR2 FYNNEI. The CDR3 loop reads CASKAGSQTQYF. CDR3 sequence (DNA): TGTGCCAGTAAGGCAGGGTCTCAGACCCAGTACTTC.

This clone occurred a few times. V usage is TRBV30 and J usage is TRBJ2-1; no clear D gene. The germline V gene has CDR1 GTSNPN and CDR2 SVGIG (reference sequence). Trimming shortened V by 2 bases and J by 7 bases, and 6 bases separated the two germline ends. The CDR3 sequence is 11 residues long. CDR3 bases: TGTGCCTGGAGTAAGAGAAATGAGCAGTTCTTC. It translates to CAWSKRNEQFF.

This clone was observed a handful of times. The chain has TRBV10-3 and TRBJ2-5; D uncertain. Germline V gene lookup returns CDR1 ENHRY and CDR2 SYGVKD. V lost 4 bases and J lost 0, with 12 bases in between. There are 15 residues in the CDR3. The CDR3 DNA is TGTGCCATCAGTGGAAGCAGCGAGTACCAAGAGACCCAGTACTTC. This codes for CAISGSSEYQETQYF.